The clone carrying this T cell receptor beta chain was observed a few times. The antigen is unknown. Per the germline V gene, CDR1 is MNHEY and CDR2 is SMNVEV (reference sequence). Trimming at V came to 10 bases and at J to 5 bases, leaving 8 bases not matched to a gene. The CDR3 runs 13 residues. These data come from a study of T cell repertoires in cytomegalovirus infection. Across the study: Public TCR beta signatures were indicative of both CMV infection and a matching HLA type. Study-wide results and limits: Carriers of CMV plus the relevant HLA were identified by cumulative public TCR beta family frequency.

Each CDR3 protein gets one entry after TCRdb re-called the reads with MiXCR. The sample lists about 230,000 distinct CDR3 sequences; roughly 22% were seen once. The TCR originated in a human donor in good health (CMV status not recorded). Some clones in this sample may be carry-over from other donors' samples. The chain couples TRBV27 to TRBJ1-5; 7 bases map to TRBD1. Sequenced input: CD8+ T cells from PBMCs. The chain's CDR3 is CATSDRADQPQHF. DNA of the CDR3: TGTGCCACCTCAGACAGGGCGGATCAGCCCCAGCATTTT.